The rows below give T cell receptor beta chains drawn from one sample of a study of T cells after yellow fever vaccination. One entry per CDR3 protein, called by TCRdb with MiXCR from the 5' RACE reads. The repertoire holds fewer than 150,000 distinct CDR3 sequences, with 6.5% to 8.5% as singletons. The sample consisted of CD4+ T cells sorted from PBMCs, taken 5 days after the yellow fever booster vaccination. The source is a man aged 25 to 45 who received the YFV17D yellow fever vaccine. CDR3s include the opening cysteine and the closing phenylalanine or tryptophan. The D gene is left open where the match is weak. For some rows the clone size is stated as once, few or many, or as a class when expanded; others skip it.

size: many; V: TRBV9; J: TRBJ1-3; D: NA; DNA: TGTGCCAGCAGCGAGGGTTCTGGAAACACCATATATTTT; CDR3: CASSEGSGNTIYF
size: many; V: TRBV5-1; J: TRBJ2-1; D: NA; DNA: TGCGCCAGCAGTACGGACCCCGGGGTGGACAATGAGCAGTTCTTC; CDR3: CASSTDPGVDNEQFF
size: many; V: TRBV19; J: TRBJ2-2; D: NA; DNA: TGTGCCAGTAGTATAGCGGGAGCTTACACCGGGGAGCTGTTTTTT; CDR3: CASSIAGAYTGELFF
size: few; V: TRBV20-1; J: TRBJ1-2; D: NA; DNA: TGCAGTGCTATGCGGGCCCCGACTAACTATGGCTACACCTTC; CDR3: CSAMRAPTNYGYTF
size: many; V: TRBV11-2; J: TRBJ2-5; D: TRBD1; DNA: TGTGCCAGCAGCTATGGACAGGTGTGGGTGGAGACCCAGTACTTC; CDR3: CASSYGQVWVETQYF
size: many; V: TRBV29-1; J: TRBJ2-7; D: NA; DNA: TGCAGCGTCCTCAGGAAGTACGAGCAGTACTTC; CDR3: CSVLRKYEQYF
size: many; V: TRBV12-3/TRBV12-4; J: TRBJ2-1; D: TRBD2; DNA: TGTGCCAGCAGCCTAGCGGGATCTCATGGGAATGAGCAGTTCTTC; CDR3: CASSLAGSHGNEQFF
size: many; V: TRBV6-5; J: TRBJ2-1; D: NA; DNA: TGTGCCAGCAGCTTCGATATCGGCTCTGAGCAGTTCTTC; CDR3: CASSFDIGSEQFF
size: many; V: TRBV4-3; J: TRBJ1-6; D: NA; DNA: TGCGCCAGCAGCCAAATCGGGGAGAATTCACCCCTCCACTTT; CDR3: CASSQIGENSPLHF
size: many; V: TRBV12-3/TRBV12-4; J: TRBJ2-7; D: NA; DNA: TGTGCCAGCAGTTTCCAGGGGGGTTCGGGGGAGCAGTACTTC; CDR3: CASSFQGGSGEQYF
size: NA; V: TRBV10-1; J: TRBJ2-1; D: NA; DNA: TGCGCCAGCAGGAACGTAAGGACAGGGGTACTAGCGGGCAATTCTAGCTACAATGAGCAGTTCTTC; CDR3: CASRNVRTGVLAGNSSYNEQFF
size: few; V: TRBV5-6; J: TRBJ2-7; D: NA; DNA: TGTGCCAGCAGCTTGTCGACTGGAGAGCAGTACTTC; CDR3: CASSLSTGEQYF
size: many; V: TRBV5-1; J: TRBJ2-7; D: NA; DNA: TGCGCCAGCAGCATCGACAGGTTAAGCTCCTACGAGCAGTACTTC; CDR3: CASSIDRLSSYEQYF
size: NA; V: TRBV4-3; J: TRBJ2-2; D: TRBD1; DNA: TGCGCCAGCAGCCAAGACTACCAGGGGGAGAAGAACACCGGGGAGCTGTTTTTT; CDR3: CASSQDYQGEKNTGELFF
size: many; V: TRBV5-1; J: TRBJ2-1; D: NA; DNA: TGCGCCAGTTCAGCCAGCGGCCCTAAGAGGGATGAGCAGTTCTTC; CDR3: CASSASGPKRDEQFF
size: many; V: TRBV20-1; J: TRBJ2-7; D: NA; DNA: TGCAGTGCTAACGGAGGTGGGAGCTCCTACGAGCAGTACTTC; CDR3: CSANGGGSSYEQYF
size: many; V: TRBV4-2; J: TRBJ2-1; D: NA; DNA: TGTGCCAGCAGCCCTCGGGAAACGGGGTACATAAGTGAGCAGTTCTTC; CDR3: CASSPRETGYISEQFF
size: many; V: TRBV5-1; J: TRBJ1-6; D: NA; DNA: TGCGCCAGCAGCTTGGATAGAGGGGGCTATAATTCACCCCTCCACTTT; CDR3: CASSLDRGGYNSPLHF
size: many; V: TRBV20-1; J: TRBJ2-3; D: TRBD2; DNA: TGCAGTGCTAGAGCATTCGGCGGGAGGGTAGGGGGCACAGATACGCAGTATTTT; CDR3: CSARAFGGRVGGTDTQYF
size: many; V: TRBV29-1; J: TRBJ2-3; D: TRBD1; DNA: TGCAGCGTTGACGGCTTAGGGGGCCCCACAGATACGCAGTATTTT; CDR3: CSVDGLGGPTDTQYF
size: few; V: TRBV11-2; J: TRBJ1-2; D: NA; DNA: TGTGCCAGCAGCTCAGGCGGCAGGCGCACCTATGGCTACACCTTC; CDR3: CASSSGGRRTYGYTF
size: many; V: TRBV7-9; J: TRBJ2-7; D: NA; DNA: TGTGCCAGCAGCTACTTCGACAACTCCTACGAGCAGTACTTC; CDR3: CASSYFDNSYEQYF
size: many; V: TRBV29-1; J: TRBJ2-7; D: TRBD2; DNA: TGCAGCGTTAAAGGGAGGGCCCCGGGAGAGCAGTACTTC; CDR3: CSVKGRAPGEQYF
size: many; V: TRBV27; J: TRBJ1-5; D: NA; DNA: TGTGCCAGCAGTAAGTCCACAGGGACACAGCCCCAGCATTTT; CDR3: CASSKSTGTQPQHF
size: NA; V: TRBV2; J: TRBJ2-1; D: TRBD2; DNA: TGTGCCAGCAGTGCGGCTAGCGGGAGCCCTCTTCGTTCGTTCTTC; CDR3: CASSAASGSPLRSFF
size: few; V: TRBV11-2; J: TRBJ2-7; D: TRBD1; DNA: TGTGCCAGCAGCGAACAGGGGGACCCCTACGAGCAGTACTTC; CDR3: CASSEQGDPYEQYF
size: many; V: TRBV20-1; J: TRBJ2-3; D: NA; DNA: TGCAGCGCAGTGATGGGGGGTCGCAGCACAGATACGCAGTATTTT; CDR3: CSAVMGGRSTDTQYF
size: many; V: TRBV12-3/TRBV12-4; J: TRBJ2-1; D: TRBD2; DNA: TGTGCCAGCAGTCAGACTAGCGCCGAGAATGAGCAGTTCTTC; CDR3: CASSQTSAENEQFF
size: many; V: TRBV2; J: TRBJ2-2; D: NA; DNA: TGTGCCAGCTCTGTACAGCCCTCGAACACCGGGGAGCTGTTTTTT; CDR3: CASSVQPSNTGELFF
size: many; V: TRBV20-1; J: TRBJ2-3; D: NA; DNA: TGCAGTGCTAGAGAGGATGCAGGATTCACAGATACGCAGTATTTT; CDR3: CSAREDAGFTDTQYF
size: many; V: TRBV28; J: TRBJ1-2; D: TRBD1; DNA: TGTGCCAGCAGTTTACTCGGACAGGGTTATAACTATGGCTACACCTTC; CDR3: CASSLLGQGYNYGYTF
size: many; V: TRBV5-1; J: TRBJ2-5; D: NA; DNA: TGCGCCAGCAGCTTGGGCAGCGGGCCCGGGGAGACCCAGTACTTC; CDR3: CASSLGSGPGETQYF
size: many; V: TRBV11-2; J: TRBJ2-5; D: NA; DNA: TGTGCCAGCAGCCCCAACGGGCAGGGCGAGACCCAGTACTTC; CDR3: CASSPNGQGETQYF
size: NA; V: TRBV6-1; J: TRBJ2-1; D: NA; DNA: TGTGCCAGCATCCTTGAGTACAATGAGCACTTCTTC; CDR3: CASILEYNEHFF
size: few; V: TRBV5-4; J: TRBJ2-5; D: NA; DNA: TGTGCCAGCAGCTTGTATCCGGGGACCCAGTACTTC; CDR3: CASSLYPGTQYF
size: many; V: TRBV9; J: TRBJ1-5; D: NA; DNA: TGTGCCAGCAGCGTCATAACCCGGGACCCACAACAGCCCCAGCATTTT; CDR3: CASSVITRDPQQPQHF
size: many; V: TRBV27; J: TRBJ2-4; D: NA; DNA: TGTGCCAGCGGATGGGTCGCGGTTCAGTACTTC; CDR3: CASGWVAVQYF
size: many; V: TRBV12-3/TRBV12-4; J: TRBJ2-7; D: NA; DNA: TGTGCCAGCAGTTTAGGTGGGAGTTCGGGCGAGCAGTACTTC; CDR3: CASSLGGSSGEQYF
size: many; V: TRBV7-9; J: TRBJ2-7; D: NA; DNA: TGTGCCAGCAGCTTAGTCTCTGGCAGGGACTACGAGCAGTACTTC; CDR3: CASSLVSGRDYEQYF
size: NA; V: TRBV13; J: TRBJ1-1; D: TRBD1; DNA: TGTGCCAGCAGCTCCAGGCGAATCTGTGTGTGGACAGGGGGCGGGGACACTGAAGCTTTCTTT; CDR3: CASSSRRICVWTGGGDTEAFF
size: many; V: TRBV20-1; J: TRBJ1-3; D: TRBD1; DNA: TGCAGTGCAGGGGACAGCGGCCCCTCTGGAAACACCATATATTTT; CDR3: CSAGDSGPSGNTIYF
size: many; V: TRBV20-1; J: TRBJ2-1; D: NA; DNA: TGCAGTGCTAGAGATGGATCCTACAATGAGCAGTTCTTC; CDR3: CSARDGSYNEQFF
size: many; V: TRBV2; J: TRBJ2-5; D: NA; DNA: TGTGCCAGCAGTCGGGACTGGGGAGAGACCCAGTACTTC; CDR3: CASSRDWGETQYF
size: many; V: TRBV24-1; J: TRBJ1-5; D: NA; DNA: TGTGCCACCAGTGCCGGGGGCTCGGGCAATCAGCCCCAGCATTTT; CDR3: CATSAGGSGNQPQHF